The present entry profiles one T cell receptor (beta chain) with its context. The antigen is undetermined. This sample was included in a study of PD-1 blockade in classical Hodgkin lymphoma. Across the study: Nivolumab dosing for patients was 3 mg/kg, administered intravenously every 2 weeks.

General study results and limits: The origin of the repertoire differences remains undefined, with disease activity or prior therapy as possible causes. A significant rise in TCR diversity was seen by C4D1 for CD4+ cells but not for CD8+ cells.

Repertoires were generated with immunoSEQ multiplex PCR, while TCRdb's copy carries only in-frame clones and drops some. The sample lists tens of thousands of clones, nearly 90% occurring once. Germline CDR1 is MNHEY and CDR2 is SVGAGI. The length of the CDR3 is 13 residues. Trimming removed 7 bases from V and 4 bases from J, with 14 bases in between. Regarding time point: cycle 4 day 1 (C4D1), after about 6 weeks of nivolumab. Every patient relapsed after autologous stem cell transplantation, and brentuximab vedotin exposure varied. The receptor comes from a human donor with classical Hodgkin lymphoma. Sequencing was performed on peripheral blood mononuclear cells (PBMCs), taken before the fourth cycle of nivolumab. V gene TRBV6-5 combines with J gene TRBJ2-7; weak D call: TRBD2 (6 bases). The CDR3 sequence is CASTLAERYEQYF. In DNA form, the CDR3 reads TGTGCCAGCACCTTAGCGGAGCGTTACGAGCAGTACTTC.